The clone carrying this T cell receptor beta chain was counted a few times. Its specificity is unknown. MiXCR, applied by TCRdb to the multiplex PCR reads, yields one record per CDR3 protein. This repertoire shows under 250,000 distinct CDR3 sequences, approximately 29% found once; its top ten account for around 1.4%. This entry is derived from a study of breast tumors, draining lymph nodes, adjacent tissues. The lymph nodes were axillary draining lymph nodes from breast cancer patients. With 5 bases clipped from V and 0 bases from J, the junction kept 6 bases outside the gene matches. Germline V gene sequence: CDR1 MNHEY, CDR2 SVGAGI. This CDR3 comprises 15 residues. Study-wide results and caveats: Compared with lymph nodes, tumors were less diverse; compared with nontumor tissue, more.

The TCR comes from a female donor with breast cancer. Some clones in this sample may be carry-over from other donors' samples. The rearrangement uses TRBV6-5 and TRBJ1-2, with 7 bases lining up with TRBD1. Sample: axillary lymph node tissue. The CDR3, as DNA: TGTGCCAGCAGTCCCCGGACAGGTCCTAACTATGGCTACACCTTC. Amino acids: CASSPRTGPNYGYTF.